This is a list of T cell receptor beta chains from one sample in a study of a mutant IDH1 vaccine in newly diagnosed glioma. Their target antigens are unknown. Generated by immunoSEQ multiplex PCR, the TCRdb table keeps only in-frame clones and is missing some. The table lists 20,000 to 25,000 clones, 85% to 90% of them singletons, with more than 5.5% in the top ten. This specimen was PBMCs, taken from a glioma patient whose treatment included an IDH1 peptide vaccine. These receptors all come from a woman in her 40s with glioma. CDR3s include the opening cysteine and the closing phenylalanine or tryptophan. The D gene is left open where the match is weak. Rows give clone size only sometimes, using once, few, many, or a class for an expanded clone.

TRBJ1-1 - - TRBV27 TGTGCCAGCAGTCCACGCCCCAGGGTCTACACTGAAGCTTTCTTT CASSPRPRVYTEAFF
TRBJ1-1 - - TRBV5-1 TGCGCCAGCAGCTTGGCGCAGGAAAACACTGAAGCTTTCTTT CASSLAQENTEAFF
TRBJ1-1 - - TRBV7-2 TGTGCCAGCAGCTTTGAGATTAACACTGAAGCTTTCTTT CASSFEINTEAFF
TRBJ2-7 - - TRBV9 TGTGCCAGCAGCACCCAGACAGGCTACTACGAGCAGTACTTC CASSTQTGYYEQYF
TRBJ2-7 TRBD1 - TRBV5-1 TGCGCCAGCAGCTTGGTGGAGACAGGGGGGATCTACGAGCAGTACTTC CASSLVETGGIYEQYF
TRBJ1-1 - - TRBV5-1 TGCGCCAGCAGCTTCGAGTTGTTCGGCACTGAAGCTTTCTTT CASSFELFGTEAFF
TRBJ2-2 - - TRBV5-1 TGCGCCAGCAGCTTGTTTAGGACAGTCACCGGGGAGCTGTTTTTT CASSLFRTVTGELFF
TRBJ1-5 - - TRBV10-1 TGCGCCAGCAGTGAGTCGGGGGGGGAGCCCCAGCATTTT CASSESGGEPQHF
TRBJ1-1 - - TRBV27 TGTGCCAGCTCAACAGGGATGAGGGGCACTGAAGCTTTCTTT CASSTGMRGTEAFF
TRBJ1-2 - once TRBV9 TGTGCCAGCAGCGTAACCGGAGCCGGGTCGCCCTATGGCTACACCTTC CASSVTGAGSPYGYTF
TRBJ1-1 - - TRBV6-5 TGTGCCAGCACCACGACGGGGTGGGGGAACACTGAAGCTTTCTTT CASTTTGWGNTEAFF
TRBJ2-6 - few TRBV30 TGTGCCTGGAGTAGGGATTCTGGGGCCAACGTCCTGACTTTC CAWSRDSGANVLTF
TRBJ1-1 - few TRBV7-9 TGTGCCAGCATCCCCCCCGTGTCGGGGACTGAAGCTTTCTTT CASIPPVSGTEAFF
TRBJ1-4 TRBD1 - TRBV30 TGTGCCTGGAACCAACATCACCGGGACAGGGGATTTGGAAAACTGTTTTTT CAWNQHHRDRGFGKLFF
TRBJ2-3 TRBD1 once TRBV29-1 TGCAGCGTCGCAGTCCCGGGACAGGGACATACGCAGTATTTT CSVAVPGQGHTQYF
TRBJ2-1 TRBD2 - TRBV6-4 TGTGCCAGCAGTGATGGGACTAGCGTTTACAATGAGCAGTTCTTC CASSDGTSVYNEQFF
TRBJ1-3 - - TRBV5-4 TGTGCCAGCAGCTTGGAGCCGGGTGGAAACACCATATATTTT CASSLEPGGNTIYF
TRBJ1-2 - - TRBV4-1 TGCGCCAGCAGCCAGAACACCGAGTATGGCTACACCTTC CASSQNTEYGYTF
TRBJ2-3 - once TRBV29-1 TGCAGCGTGCTGGCGGACCTAATCCGAGCAGATACGCAGTATTTT CSVLADLIRADTQYF
TRBJ2-7 - - TRBV1 TGCACCAGCAGCCAACCTTTGTACTTC CTSSQPLYF
TRBJ2-7 TRBD1 - TRBV2 TGTGCCAGCAGTGAGGGACAGGGAATGATTTACGAGCAGTACTTC CASSEGQGMIYEQYF
TRBJ1-5 - - TRBV9 TGTGCCAGCAGCGCCGAAAAGGGGCCCCAGCATTTT CASSAEKGPQHF
TRBJ2-2 TRBD1 - TRBV7-2 TGTGCCAGCAGCTTAGGGGACAGGGACACCGGGGAGCTGTTTTTT CASSLGDRDTGELFF
TRBJ2-5 TRBD1 - TRBV30 TGTGCCTGGGCGCGGGACAGGGGTGGAGAGACCCAGTACTTC CAWARDRGGETQYF
TRBJ1-4 - - TRBV5-1 TGCGCCAGCAGCTTGGGCGTGACAAGGAGGGGCCAAAAACTGTTTTTT CASSLGVTRRGQKLFF
TRBJ2-7 - - TRBV7-2 TGTGCCAGCAGCCGCGACGGCGGGGGCAACTCCTACGAGCAGTACTTC CASSRDGGGNSYEQYF
TRBJ1-6 - - TRBV4-3 TGCGCCAGCAGCCGGGCATTAAGTTCGGAGGGCCCTAATTCACCCCTCCACTTT CASSRALSSEGPNSPLHF
TRBJ1-1 - - TRBV15 TGTGCCACCAGCAGAGATAACAGGGTGAACACTGAAGCTTTCTTT CATSRDNRVNTEAFF
TRBJ2-5 TRBD2 once TRBV4-1 TGCGCCAGCAGCCAAGATAGCCTAGCGGGAGGCCAAGAGACCCAGTACTTC CASSQDSLAGGQETQYF
TRBJ1-4 - - TRBV27 TGTGCCAGCAGTTTATATTCGGGGGCGGCTAATGAAAAACTGTTTTTT CASSLYSGAANEKLFF
TRBJ1-2 - - TRBV4-2 TGTGCCAGCAGCCCCCTCGTCGGAGAGGTAGGCTACACCTTC CASSPLVGEVGYTF
TRBJ2-3 TRBD1 - TRBV30 TGTGCCTGGAGGGCAGGGGGCGCACCCCCAGATACGCAGTATTTT CAWRAGGAPPDTQYF
TRBJ2-2 - once TRBV6-5 TGTGCCAGTACATTCGGCGGGGAGCTGTTTTTT CASTFGGELFF
TRBJ2-3 TRBD1 - TRBV18 TGTGCCAGCTCAGAAGGGACAGGGATGGATACGCAGTATTTT CASSEGTGMDTQYF
TRBJ1-4 - - TRBV23-1 TGCGCCAGCATTCGTCGGAATAATGAAAAACTGTTTTTT CASIRRNNEKLFF
TRBJ2-5 - - TRBV6-5 TGTGCCAGCAGTTACGGAGAGACCCAGTACTTC CASSYGETQYF
TRBJ2-2 TRBD1 - TRBV2 TGTGCCAGCAGTAAGGAGGGACAGGTGACCACCGGGGAGCTGTTTTTT CASSKEGQVTTGELFF
TRBJ2-1 - - TRBV4-3 TGCGCCAGCAGCCAAGGGGTTCTACTGGGCAGTGAGCAGTTCTTC CASSQGVLLGSEQFF
TRBJ2-7 - - TRBV2 TGTGCCAGCAGACAGGGATGGCCCTACGAGCAGTACTTC CASRQGWPYEQYF
TRBJ2-7 TRBD1 - TRBV6-5 TGTGCCAGCAGTCCCGGGACAGGGTATCACGAGCAGTACTTC CASSPGTGYHEQYF
TRBJ1-5 - - TRBV5-8 TGTGCCAGCAGCTTTCAGGGTGGGCAGCCCCAGCATTTT CASSFQGGQPQHF
TRBJ1-2 - - TRBV4-1 TGCGCCAGCAGCCAGCGTACAGGGGGCTACACCTTC CASSQRTGGYTF
TRBJ1-5 - - TRBV7-8 TGTGCCAGCAGCTTACAGGGAGTCCAGCCCCAGCATTTT CASSLQGVQPQHF
TRBJ1-1 - - TRBV7-9 TGTGCCAGCAGGTGGGGGGGGATGGGGGCGCGGGACACTGAAGCTTTCTTT CASRWGGMGARDTEAFF
TRBJ2-5 - - TRBV6-6 TGTGCCAGCAGTGATTTAGTTCAAGAGACCCAGTACTTC CASSDLVQETQYF
TRBJ1-2 TRBD1 - TRBV11-2 TGTGCCAGCAGTAGGGACAGTAACTATGGCTACACCTTC CASSRDSNYGYTF
TRBJ2-7 TRBD1 few TRBV2 TGTGCCAGCAGTGAAGAGGGGACAGGTCGGGGGGAGCAGTACTTC CASSEEGTGRGEQYF
TRBJ2-7 TRBD2 - TRBV11-2 TGTGCCAGCAGCTTAGGGCGGGTAGCGGGGGCCTACGAGCAGTACTTC CASSLGRVAGAYEQYF
TRBJ1-5 TRBD1 - TRBV7-8 TGTGCCAGCAGCCAGGACAGGTATCAGCCCCAGCATTTT CASSQDRYQPQHF
TRBJ2-7 - - TRBV5-1 TGCGCCAGCAGCTTGGGGGGATTGGGCGTGGGCTACGAGCAGTACTTC CASSLGGLGVGYEQYF
TRBJ1-1 - - TRBV18 TGTGCCAGCTCACCAGAGACCTCGGGCACTGAAGCTTTCTTT CASSPETSGTEAFF
TRBJ1-5 - few TRBV18 TGTGCCAGCTCACAGGGGAGCAATCAGCCCCAGCATTTT CASSQGSNQPQHF
TRBJ1-2 - - TRBV7-2 TGTGCCAGCAGCCCTCCTTCCGGGTTAACCTATGGCTACACCTTC CASSPPSGLTYGYTF
TRBJ1-1 - - TRBV10-3 TGTGCCATCAGTGGAAGGGCGAACACTGAAGCTTTCTTT CAISGRANTEAFF
TRBJ1-2 - - TRBV4-3 TGCGCCAGCAGCCAGCTCACAGGGAACTATGGCTACACCTTC CASSQLTGNYGYTF
TRBJ2-7 - - TRBV10-3 TGTGCCATCAGTGTTCAGGGGAGAAGAAACTACGAGCAGTACTTC CAISVQGRRNYEQYF
TRBJ2-3 - once TRBV18 TGTGCCAGCTCACCCGGGCGTGGAAACACAGATACGCAGTATTTT CASSPGRGNTDTQYF
TRBJ2-7 - - TRBV4-1 TGCGCCAGCAGCCAAGATCCGGGGAGATCCTACGAGCAGTACTTC CASSQDPGRSYEQYF
TRBJ2-7 - - TRBV19 TGTGCCAGTAGTATAGTCCCACCGGACCGGACCTACGAGCAGTACTTC CASSIVPPDRTYEQYF